This T cell receptor (beta chain) derives from a study of Ad26.COV2.S vaccination and SARS-CoV-2 variants. Produced via immunoSEQ multiplex PCR; TCRdb's table is partial and in-frame only. This table has about 320,000 clones, approximately 86% appearing once. The treatment: around 19 received Ad26.COV2.S at low or high dose, single or two shots; several received placebo; per-sample allocation not given. The samples were gathered on day 63 after the first injection of vaccine or placebo. An adult aged 18-55 years in Boston served as the donor. Its platform was an Ad26 vector, and its expressed antigen was Wuhan-strain SARS-CoV-2 spike. The junction had 3 bases not matched to a gene; V was cut back by 5 bases and J by 0 bases. This CDR3 is 15 amino acids long. Per germline, CDR1 MNHEY and CDR2 SVGAGI. Broader study findings: Vaccine and placebo recipients had similar non-spike TCR breadth.

On this clone: What it binds is not known.

The sample here was peripheral blood, taken in a trial of Ad26.COV2.S vaccine versus placebo. V is TRBV6-5 and J is TRBJ2-1, with 8 bases that match TRBD1. The TCR comes from a person aged 18-65 years who received the Ad26.COV2.S COVID-19 vaccine or a placebo. The CDR3 is CASSTGQGSYNEQFF. For the CDR3, the DNA is TGTGCCAGCAGTACCGGACAGGGCTCCTACAATGAGCAGTTCTTC.